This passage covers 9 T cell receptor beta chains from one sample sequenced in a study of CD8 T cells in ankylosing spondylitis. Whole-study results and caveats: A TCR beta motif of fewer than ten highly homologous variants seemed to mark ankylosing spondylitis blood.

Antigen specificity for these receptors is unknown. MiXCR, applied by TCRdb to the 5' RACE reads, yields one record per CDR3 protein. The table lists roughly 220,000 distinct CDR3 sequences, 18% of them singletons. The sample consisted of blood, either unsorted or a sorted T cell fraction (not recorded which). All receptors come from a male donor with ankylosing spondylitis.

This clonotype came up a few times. Here the CDR3 reads CASSVFSGSYEQYF. Here the CDR3 DNA reads TGTGCCAGCAGCGTTTTTAGCGGGAGCTACGAGCAGTACTTC. V is TRBV6-1 and J is TRBJ2-7, with TRBD2 matching over 9 bases. The V segment lost 6 bases and the J segment 3 bases; nucleotides outside the gene matches: 6. The CDR3 is 14 amino acids. Germline CDR1 is MNHNS and CDR2 is SASEGT.

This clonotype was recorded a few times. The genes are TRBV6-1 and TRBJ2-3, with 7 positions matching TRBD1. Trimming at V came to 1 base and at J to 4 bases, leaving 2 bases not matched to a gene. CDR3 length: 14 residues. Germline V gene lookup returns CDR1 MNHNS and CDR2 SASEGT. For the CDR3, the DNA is TGTGCCAGCAGTGAAGGACAGGGAGCAGATACGCAGTATTTT. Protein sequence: CASSEGQGADTQYF.

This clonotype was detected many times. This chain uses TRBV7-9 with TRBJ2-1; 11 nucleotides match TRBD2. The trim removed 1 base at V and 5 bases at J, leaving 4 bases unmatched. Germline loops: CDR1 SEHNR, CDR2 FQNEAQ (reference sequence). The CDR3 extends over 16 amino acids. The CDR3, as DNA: TGTGCCAGCAGCTTAGTGACTAGCGGGACACACAATGAGCAGTTCTTC. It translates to CASSLVTSGTHNEQFF.

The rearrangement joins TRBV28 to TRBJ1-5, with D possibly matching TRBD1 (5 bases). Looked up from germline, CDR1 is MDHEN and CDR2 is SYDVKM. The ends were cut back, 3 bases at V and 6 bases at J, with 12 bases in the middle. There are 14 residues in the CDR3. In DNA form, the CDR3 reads TGTGCCAGCAGTTTCAGGGTTGACGGTCAGCCCCAGCATTTT. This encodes CASSFRVDGQPQHF. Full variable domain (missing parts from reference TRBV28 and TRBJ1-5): DVKVTQSSRYLVKRTGEKVFLECVQDMDHENMFWYRQDPGLGLRLIYFSYDVKMKEKGDIPEGYSVSREKKERFSLILESASTNQTSMYLCASSFRVDGQPQHFGDGTRLSIL.

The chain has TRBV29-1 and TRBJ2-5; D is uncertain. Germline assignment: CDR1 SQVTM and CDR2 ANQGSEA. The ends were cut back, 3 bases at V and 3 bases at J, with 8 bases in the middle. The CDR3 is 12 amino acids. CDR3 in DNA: TGCAGCGTTGAGCTTACCGAAGAGACCCAGTACTTC. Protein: CSVELTEETQYF.

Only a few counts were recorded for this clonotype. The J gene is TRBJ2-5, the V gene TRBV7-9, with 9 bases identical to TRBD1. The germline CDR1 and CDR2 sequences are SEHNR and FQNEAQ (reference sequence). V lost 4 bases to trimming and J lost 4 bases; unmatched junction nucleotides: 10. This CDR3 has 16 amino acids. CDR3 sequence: CASSYPRPGQGETQYF. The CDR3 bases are TGTGCCAGCAGCTATCCTCGACCGGGACAGGGAGAGACCCAGTACTTC.

CDR3 sequence: CASSQEVSVYEQYF. The CDR3, as DNA: TGCGCCAGCAGCCAAGAGGTCTCAGTCTACGAGCAGTACTTC. The chain couples TRBV4-1 to TRBJ2-7, with D unresolved. The CDR3 spans 14 residues. Deletions cut 0 bases from V and 3 bases from J, with 9 bases between. CDR1 is MGHRA, CDR2 YSYEKL, per germline.

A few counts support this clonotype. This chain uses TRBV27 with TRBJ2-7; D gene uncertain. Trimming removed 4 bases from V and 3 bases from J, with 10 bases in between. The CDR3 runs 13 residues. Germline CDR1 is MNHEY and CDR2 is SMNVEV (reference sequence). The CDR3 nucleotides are TGTGCCAGCAGTTATGGGTTGGGCTACGAGCAGTACTTC. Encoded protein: CASSYGLGYEQYF.

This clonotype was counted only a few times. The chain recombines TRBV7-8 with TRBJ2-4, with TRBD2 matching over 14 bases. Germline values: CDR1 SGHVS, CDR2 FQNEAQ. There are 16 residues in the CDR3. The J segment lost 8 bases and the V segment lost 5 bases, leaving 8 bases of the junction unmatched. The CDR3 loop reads CASSDGLAGGLDIQYF. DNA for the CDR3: TGTGCCAGCAGCGACGGACTAGCGGGAGGTTTGGACATTCAGTACTTC.